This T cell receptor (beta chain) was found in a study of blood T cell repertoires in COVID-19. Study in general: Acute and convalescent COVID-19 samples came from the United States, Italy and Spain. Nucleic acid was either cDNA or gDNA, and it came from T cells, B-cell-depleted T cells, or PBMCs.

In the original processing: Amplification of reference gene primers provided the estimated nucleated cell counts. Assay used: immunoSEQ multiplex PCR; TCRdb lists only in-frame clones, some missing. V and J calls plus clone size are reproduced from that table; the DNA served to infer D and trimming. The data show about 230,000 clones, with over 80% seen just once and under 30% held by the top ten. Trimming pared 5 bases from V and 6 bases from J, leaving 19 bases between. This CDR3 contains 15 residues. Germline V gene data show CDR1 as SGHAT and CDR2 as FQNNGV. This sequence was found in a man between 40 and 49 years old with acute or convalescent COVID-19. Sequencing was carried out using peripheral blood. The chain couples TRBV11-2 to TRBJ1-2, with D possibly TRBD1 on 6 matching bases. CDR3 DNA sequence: TGTGCCAGCAGCCAAACGCGGGGGGCGTCGGATGGCTACACCTTC. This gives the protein CASSQTRGASDGYTF.